The clone carrying this T cell receptor beta chain was counted once. The authors' processing: Nucleated cell counts were estimated from reference gene primer amplification. The repertoire was sequenced with immunoSEQ multiplex PCR; TCRdb's copy has only in-frame clones and lacks some. The DNA was the basis for D and trimming; V, J and clone size are from that table. The sample has about 64,000 clones, around 86% seen once. This specimen belongs to a study of blood T cell repertoires in COVID-19. Study overall: Italy, Spain and the United States were the sources of the convalescent and acute COVID-19 samples. In each case, the material was cDNA or gDNA derived from T cells, B-cell-depleted T cells, or PBMCs.

The CDR3 is 15 residues long. Germline loops: CDR1 MNHEY, CDR2 SVGAGI. V gave up 0 bases and J gave up 0 bases, with 6 bases separating them. The sequencing input was peripheral blood. This clonotype originated in a man between 35 and 55 years old with acute or convalescent COVID-19. V gene TRBV6-5 combines with J gene TRBJ1-5; D unresolved. CDR3 DNA sequence: TGTGCCAGCAGTTACTCGAGAGATAGCAATCAGCCCCAGCATTTT. It encodes CASSYSRDSNQPQHF.